Following are 24 T cell receptor beta chains from one sample sequenced in a study of T cells in Graves' hyperthyroidism and ophthalmopathy. It was RNA transcripts that yielded the amplified TCR beta CDR3 regions. The TCR CDR3 was amplified in a first-round RT-PCR using the HTBI primer set. Using its own MiXCR run on the multiplex PCR reads, TCRdb lists one record per CDR3 protein. The table records more than 350,000 distinct CDR3 sequences, approximately 14% of them present only once. The sequencing sample was made of blood. The source of these receptors is an older woman with Graves' ophthalmopathy.

This clonotype was counted at least ten times. This chain links TRBV28 with TRBJ2-7; 10 bases fit TRBD2. V was pared by 2 bases and J by 3 bases, with 4 bases of the junction left unmatched. Germline V gene data show CDR1 as MDHEN and CDR2 as SYDVKM. The CDR3 is made up of 15 amino acids. The CDR3 reads CASSLSGRGIYEQYF. The CDR3 DNA reads TGTGCCAGCAGTTTAAGCGGGAGGGGTATCTACGAGCAGTACTTC.

This chain uses TRBV11-2 with TRBJ1-5, with D perhaps TRBD1 (5 bases). Germline V gives CDR1 SGHAT, CDR2 FQNNGV. V dropped 1 base and J dropped 5 bases, with 15 bases sitting between them. There are 16 residues in the CDR3. The DNA for the CDR3 is TGTGCCAGCAGCTTAGGCCCAACCGGGGGATATCAGCCCCAGCATTTT. Its protein is CASSLGPTGGYQPQHF. The whole variable domain, filled in from reference TRBV11-2 and TRBJ1-5, reads EAGVAQSPRYKIIEKRQSVAFWCNPISGHATLYWYQQILGQGPKLLIQFQNNGVVDDSQLPKDRFSAERLKGVDSTLKIQPAKLEDSAVYLCASSLGPTGGYQPQHFGDGTRLSIL.

This clonotype turned up a few times. V is TRBV14 and J is TRBJ2-1; no clear D. The CDR3 runs 14 residues. The germline V gene has CDR1 SGHDN and CDR2 FVKESK. The germline V and J ends were trimmed by 0 bases and 4 bases, with 7 bases remaining between them. The CDR3 DNA reads as TGTGCCAGCAGCCAAGAAACGAGATACAATGAGCAGTTCTTC. Protein sequence: CASSQETRYNEQFF.

This clonotype turned up a few times. V and J are TRBV30 and TRBJ1-6, with D possibly being TRBD1 (6 bases). The CDR3 has 13 residues. Germline-derived CDR1 and CDR2 are GTSNPN and SVGIG (reference sequence). Trimming removed 0 bases from V and 10 bases from J, with 10 bases in between. CDR3 sequence: CAWSVQGRSPLHF. The CDR3 DNA reads TGTGCCTGGAGTGTACAGGGAAGGTCACCCCTCCACTTT.

This clonotype has ten or more counts. The genes are TRBV11-2 and TRBJ1-1, with D possibly matching TRBD1 (6 bases). CDR3 size: 13 residues. Germline CDR1 reads SGHAT; CDR2 reads FQNNGV. V was clipped by 5 bases and J by 1 base, with 8 bases between them. CDR3 nucleotides: TGTGCCAGCAGCAAGACAGGGAACACTGAAGCTTTCTTT. Translation gives CASSKTGNTEAFF. The full variable domain, completed using reference TRBV11-2 and TRBJ1-1, is EAGVAQSPRYKIIEKRQSVAFWCNPISGHATLYWYQQILGQGPKLLIQFQNNGVVDDSQLPKDRFSAERLKGVDSTLKIQPAKLEDSAVYLCASSKTGNTEAFFGQGTRLTVV.

The table lists this clonotype with a few counts. The genes are TRBV7-2 and TRBJ2-4; D perhaps matches TRBD2 (6 bases). CDR3 size: 16 residues. Trimming pared 2 bases from V and 0 bases from J, leaving 11 bases between. The germline V gene encodes CDR1 SGHTA and CDR2 FQGNSA. CDR3 in amino acids: CASSLRGRAAKNIQYF. The CDR3 bases are TGTGCCAGCAGCTTACGGGGGAGAGCAGCCAAAAACATTCAGTACTTC.

This clonotype showed up many times. The rearrangement joins TRBV5-1 to TRBJ2-3, with a weak D call TRBD2 (6 bases). The CDR3 totals 14 residues. Per the germline V gene, CDR1 is SGHRS and CDR2 is YFSETQ. Trimming shortened V by 9 bases and J by 4 bases, and 18 bases separated the two germline ends. DNA of the CDR3: TGCGCCACCGCTTTATCACCGGGGGCAGATACGCAGTATTTT. Its translation: CATALSPGADTQYF. The full variable domain, rest sourced from reference TRBV5-1 and TRBJ2-3, is KAGVTQTPRYLIKTRGQQVTLSCSPISGHRSVSWYQQTPGQGLQFLFEYFSETQRNKGNFPGRFSGRQFSNSRSEMNVSTLELGDSALYLCATALSPGADTQYFGPGTRLTVL.

The CDR3 loop is CATSDLTTGDGETQYF. In nucleotides, the CDR3 is TGTGCCACCAGTGATTTAACGACAGGGGACGGGGAGACCCAGTACTTC. The genes are TRBV24-1 and TRBJ2-5, with 8 positions matching TRBD1. This CDR3 spans 16 amino acids. Per germline, CDR1 KGHDR and CDR2 SFDVKD. V lost 1 base to trimming and J lost 5 bases; unmatched junction nucleotides: 8.

Only a few counts were recorded for this clonotype. The rearrangement joins TRBV18 to TRBJ2-1; D not resolved. The V and J ends lost 3 bases and 0 bases respectively, with 9 bases between them. The CDR3 covers 15 residues. Germline-derived CDR1 and CDR2 are KGHSH and LQKENI. CDR3 sequence: CASSPSTNSYNEQFF. CDR3 in DNA: TGTGCCAGCTCACCTTCTACCAACTCCTACAATGAGCAGTTCTTC.

This chain uses TRBV2 with TRBJ2-2, with D tentatively TRBD1 or TRBD2 (5 bases each). Germline V CDR1 and CDR2: SNHLY, FYNNEI. The CDR3 sequence is 14 residues long. With 9 bases removed from V and 1 base from J, the gap between germline ends came to 12 bases. The CDR3 loop reads CARTGTQNTGELFF. The CDR3 nucleotides are TGTGCCAGAACCGGGACCCAGAACACCGGGGAGCTGTTTTTT.

In this sample, this clonotype turned up many times. This rearrangement joins TRBV6-1 to TRBJ2-7; 7 bases are shared with TRBD2. The trim removed 3 bases at V and 6 bases at J, leaving 8 bases unmatched. CDR3 length equals 14 residues. The germline gives CDR1 MNHNS, CDR2 SASEGT. The CDR3 protein is CASSEAGAVSEQYF. CDR3 bases: TGTGCCAGCAGTGAGGCGGGAGCAGTTTCCGAGCAGTACTTC.

This clonotype was counted at least ten times. CDR3 region: CASSPGGLAGTDTQYF. The CDR3 DNA sequence: TGTGCCAGCAGCCCCGGGGGGTTAGCAGGGACAGATACGCAGTATTTT. This rearrangement joins TRBV7-2 to TRBJ2-3; 7 nucleotides align to TRBD2. V lost 5 bases, J lost 3 bases, and 11 bases stayed unmatched. The CDR3 extends over 16 amino acids. Germline lookup yields CDR1 SGHTA and CDR2 FQGNSA.

This clonotype has ten or more counts. The chain couples TRBV10-3 to TRBJ2-1, with 8 bases that match TRBD1. Germline CDR1 is ENHRY and CDR2 is SYGVKD. V dropped 7 bases and J dropped 4; count of bases not matched to a gene: 6. The CDR3 runs to 14 residues. The DNA of the CDR3 is TGTGCCATCATGGGGACAGGACTTTACAATGAGCAGTTCTTC. Its translation: CAIMGTGLYNEQFF.

This clonotype was seen many times. V usage is TRBV3-1 and J usage is TRBJ2-7; the D is unclear. There are 13 residues in the CDR3. The V end lost 6 bases, the J end lost 4 bases, and 13 bases lay between the germline ends. Germline V gene sequence: CDR1 LGHDT, CDR2 YNNKEL (reference sequence). The CDR3 coding sequence is TGTGCCAGCAGTCAAATGCCGTTTTACGAGCAGTACTTC. It is translated as CASSQMPFYEQYF.

V gene TRBV11-2 combines with J gene TRBJ2-1; D may be TRBD2 (6 bases). Germline CDR1 reads SGHAT; CDR2 reads FQNNGV. This CDR3 region has 15 residues. Trimming removed 5 bases from V and 1 base from J, with 12 bases in between. The CDR3 sequence is CASSLSAGSYNEQFF. CDR3 DNA: TGTGCCAGCAGCCTATCAGCGGGTTCCTACAATGAGCAGTTCTTC.

This clonotype was seen repeatedly, ten times or more. This chain links TRBV20-1 with TRBJ2-1, with a possible D match to TRBD2 (6 bases). This CDR3 is built from 15 residues. V lost 0 bases, J lost 8 bases, and 17 bases lay in between. Germline CDR1 and CDR2: DFQATT and SNEGSKA (reference sequence). DNA for the CDR3: TGCAGTGCTAGAGATCCGGCGGGAAGTAGGGATGAGCAGTTCTTC. This gives the protein CSARDPAGSRDEQFF.

This chain uses TRBV18 with TRBJ2-2; 7 nucleotides line up with TRBD1. The J segment lost 6 bases and the V segment lost 4 bases, leaving 5 bases of the junction unmatched. The length of the CDR3 is 14 residues. CDR1 is KGHSH, CDR2 LQKENI, per germline. CDR3 in amino acids: CASSLNRGPGELFF. In nucleotides, the CDR3 is TGTGCCAGCTCACTAAACAGGGGACCCGGGGAGCTGTTTTTT.

Many counts were recorded for this clonotype. This sequence joins TRBV3-1 and TRBJ2-2; D ambiguous. The V gene's germline CDR1 is LGHDT and CDR2 YNNKEL (reference sequence). This CDR3 spans 15 amino acids. Between the trimmed V and J ends, which lost 0 bases and 6 bases, there was a span of 11 bases. In DNA, the CDR3 is TGTGCCAGCAGCCAAGATCGTGTGCGTGCCGGGGAGCTGTTTTTT. The encoded protein is CASSQDRVRAGELFF.

CDR3 sequence reads: CASSRTSGRPSGNTIYF. The CDR3 DNA reads as TGTGCCAGCAGTCGGACGTCGGGTCGCCCCTCTGGAAACACCATATATTTT. This chain uses TRBV28 with TRBJ1-3; D gene unclear. The CDR3 has 17 amino acids. Trimming took off 5 bases at V and 0 bases at J, with 17 bases between the two ends. Germline V gene lookup returns CDR1 MDHEN and CDR2 SYDVKM.

This clonotype was counted many times. V gene TRBV20-1 combines with J gene TRBJ2-1; 12 bases line up with TRBD2. The CDR3 is 16 residues long. Trimming took 6 bases from V and 6 from J; bases not matched to a gene: 12. Germline-derived CDR1 and CDR2 are DFQATT and SNEGSKA (reference sequence). The CDR3 DNA reads as TGCAGTGCCACGGGGGGGCTAGCGGGAGGGACCAATGAGCAGTTCTTC. Encoded protein: CSATGGLAGGTNEQFF.

The chain is built from TRBV11-2 and TRBJ1-5, with 10 bases identical to TRBD1. V gave up 5 bases and J gave up 9 bases; unmatched junction bases: 7. CDR3 length equals 14 residues. Germline lookup yields CDR1 SGHAT and CDR2 FQNNGV. As DNA, the CDR3 is TGTGCCAGCAGCCCCCAGGGACAGGGGTTGCCCCAGCATTTT. Its protein product is CASSPQGQGLPQHF.

At least ten counts were recorded for this clonotype. The genes are TRBV12-3 or TRBV12-4 and TRBJ2-7; D gene uncertain. Trimming removed 6 bases at V and 3 bases at J, with 9 bases between. The CDR3 is 12 amino acids. The CDR3 is CASSIGRYEQYF. The CDR3 DNA is TGTGCCAGCAGCATCGGCCGCTACGAGCAGTACTTC.

This clonotype was counted at least ten times. The chain uses TRBV28 and TRBJ2-3; 12 bases agree with TRBD2. Trimming at V came to 6 bases and at J to 7 bases, leaving 14 bases not matched to a gene. The CDR3 sequence is 17 residues long. CDR1 and CDR2 from the germline V gene are MDHEN and SYDVKM. For the CDR3, the DNA is TGTGCCAGCAGCTCGCACGGACTAGCGGGACCCCTCTATACGCAGTATTTT. It yields the protein CASSSHGLAGPLYTQYF.

This clonotype was recorded at least ten times. The gene calls are TRBV20-1 and TRBJ1-4, with a possible D match to TRBD1 (5 bases). This CDR3 has 13 amino acids. Germline values: CDR1 DFQATT, CDR2 SNEGSKA (reference sequence). The ends were cut back, 1 base at V and 3 bases at J, with 6 bases in the middle. The chain's CDR3 is CSARAGANEKLFF. The CDR3 DNA sequence: TGCAGTGCTAGAGCGGGGGCTAATGAAAAACTGTTTTTT.